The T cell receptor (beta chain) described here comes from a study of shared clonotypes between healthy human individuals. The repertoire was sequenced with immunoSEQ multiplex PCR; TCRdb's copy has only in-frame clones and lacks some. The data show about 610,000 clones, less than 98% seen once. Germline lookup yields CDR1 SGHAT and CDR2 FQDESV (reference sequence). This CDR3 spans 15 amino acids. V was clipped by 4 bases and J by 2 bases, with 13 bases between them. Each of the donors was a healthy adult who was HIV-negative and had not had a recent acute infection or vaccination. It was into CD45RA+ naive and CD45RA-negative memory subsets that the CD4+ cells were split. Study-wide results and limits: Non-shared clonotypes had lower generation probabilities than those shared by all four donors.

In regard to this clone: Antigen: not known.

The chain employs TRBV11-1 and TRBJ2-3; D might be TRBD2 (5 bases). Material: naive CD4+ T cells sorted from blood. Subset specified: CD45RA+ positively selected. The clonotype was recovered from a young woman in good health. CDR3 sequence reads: CASSSTGGYTDTQYF. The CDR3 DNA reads TGTGCCAGCAGCTCCACTGGCGGGTACACAGATACGCAGTATTTT.